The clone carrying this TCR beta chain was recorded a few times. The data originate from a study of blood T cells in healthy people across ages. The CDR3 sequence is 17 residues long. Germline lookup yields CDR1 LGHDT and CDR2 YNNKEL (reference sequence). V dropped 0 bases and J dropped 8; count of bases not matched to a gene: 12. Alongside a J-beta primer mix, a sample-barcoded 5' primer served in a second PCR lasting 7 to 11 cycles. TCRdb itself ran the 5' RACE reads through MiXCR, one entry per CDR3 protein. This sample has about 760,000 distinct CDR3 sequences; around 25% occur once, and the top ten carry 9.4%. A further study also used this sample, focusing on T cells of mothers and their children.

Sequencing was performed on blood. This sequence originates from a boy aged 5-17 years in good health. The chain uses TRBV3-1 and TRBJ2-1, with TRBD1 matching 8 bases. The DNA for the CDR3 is TGTGCCAGCAGCCAAGAGACCACCGGGACAGGTGTCGATGAGCAGTTCTTC. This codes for CASSQETTGTGVDEQFF.